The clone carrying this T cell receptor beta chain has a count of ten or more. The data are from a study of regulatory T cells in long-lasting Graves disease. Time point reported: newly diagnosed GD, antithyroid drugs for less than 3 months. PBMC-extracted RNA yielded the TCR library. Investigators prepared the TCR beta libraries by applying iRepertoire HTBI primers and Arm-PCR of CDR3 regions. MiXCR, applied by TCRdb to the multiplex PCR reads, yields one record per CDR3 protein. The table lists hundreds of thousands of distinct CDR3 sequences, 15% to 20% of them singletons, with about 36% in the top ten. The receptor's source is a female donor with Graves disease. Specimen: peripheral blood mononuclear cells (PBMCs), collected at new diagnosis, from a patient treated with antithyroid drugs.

This chain's CDR3 is CASSLVGGINEQFF. The CDR3 coding sequence is TGTGCCAGCAGCTTAGTGGGCGGGATCAATGAGCAGTTCTTC. V gene TRBV11-3 combines with J gene TRBJ2-1; TRBD2 might be the D (6 bases). V lost 1 base, J lost 6 bases, and 10 bases lay in between. CDR3 size: 14 residues. Germline CDR1 reads SGHNT; CDR2 reads YENEEA.